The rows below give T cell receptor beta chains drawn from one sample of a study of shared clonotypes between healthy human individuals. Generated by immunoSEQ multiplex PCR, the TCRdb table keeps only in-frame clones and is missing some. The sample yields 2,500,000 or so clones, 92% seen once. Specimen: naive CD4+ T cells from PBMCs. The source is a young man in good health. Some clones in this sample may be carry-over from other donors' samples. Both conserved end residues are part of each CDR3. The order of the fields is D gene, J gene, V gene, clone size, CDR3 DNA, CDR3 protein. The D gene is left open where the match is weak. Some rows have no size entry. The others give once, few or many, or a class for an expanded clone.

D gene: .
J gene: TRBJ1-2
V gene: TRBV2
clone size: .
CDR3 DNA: TGTGCCAGCAAGGCACAGGACTACTATGGCTACACCTTC
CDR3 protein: CASKAQDYYGYTF

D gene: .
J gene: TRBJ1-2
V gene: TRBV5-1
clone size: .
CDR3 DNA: TGCGCCAGCAGCTGGAGCCGGGGGAGGGAGTATGGCTACACCTTC
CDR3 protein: CASSWSRGREYGYTF

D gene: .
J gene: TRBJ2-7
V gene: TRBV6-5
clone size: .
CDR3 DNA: TGTGCCAGCTCTATCGGGGGGCTGCCGGGTTTTCGGCAGTACTTC
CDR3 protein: CASSIGGLPGFRQYF

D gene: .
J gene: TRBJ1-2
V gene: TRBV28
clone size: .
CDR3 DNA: TGTGCCAGCAGTCCTGGGGGGGGGCCACTGTATGGCTACACCTTC
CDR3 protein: CASSPGGGPLYGYTF

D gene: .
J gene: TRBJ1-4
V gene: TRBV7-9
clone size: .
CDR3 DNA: TGTGCCAGCAGCTTAGGGATGGGTCCTCCCTTCAATGAAAAACTGTTTTTT
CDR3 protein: CASSLGMGPPFNEKLFF

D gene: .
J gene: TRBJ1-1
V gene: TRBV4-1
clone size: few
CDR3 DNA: TGCGCCAGCAGCCGAGATACTGAAGCTTTCTTT
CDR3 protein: CASSRDTEAFF

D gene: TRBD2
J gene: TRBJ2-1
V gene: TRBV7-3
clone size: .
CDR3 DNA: TGTGCCAGCAGCTTAAGCGAGACTAGCGGATACAATGAGCAGTTCTTC
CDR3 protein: CASSLSETSGYNEQFF

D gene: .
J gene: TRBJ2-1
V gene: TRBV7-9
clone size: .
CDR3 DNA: TGTGCCAGCAGCGTAGGGACGGCCACCGATGAGCAGTTCTTC
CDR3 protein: CASSVGTATDEQFF

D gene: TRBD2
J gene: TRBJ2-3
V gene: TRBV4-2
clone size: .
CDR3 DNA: TGTGCCAGCAGCCAAGTGGTAGCGGGAACAGTCGTAGATACGCAGTATTTT
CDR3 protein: CASSQVVAGTVVDTQYF

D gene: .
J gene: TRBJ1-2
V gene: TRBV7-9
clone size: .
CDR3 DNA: TGTGCCAGCAGCTTAGCGTCTGGGAGGGTTGACTATGGCTACACCTTC
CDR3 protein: CASSLASGRVDYGYTF

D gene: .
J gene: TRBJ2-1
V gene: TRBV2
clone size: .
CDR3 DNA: TGTGCCAGCAGTGAGGCAGGTTACAATGAGCAGTTCTTC
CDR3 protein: CASSEAGYNEQFF

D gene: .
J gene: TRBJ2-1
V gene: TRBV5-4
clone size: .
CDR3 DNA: TGTGCCAGCAGCGCCGGGGGTGCTAGCCGGGATGAGCAGTTCTTC
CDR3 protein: CASSAGGASRDEQFF

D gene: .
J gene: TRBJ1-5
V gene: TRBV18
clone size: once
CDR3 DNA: TGTGCCAGCTCACCAAATGCAGAGTGGAGCAATCAGCCCCAGCATTTT
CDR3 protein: CASSPNAEWSNQPQHF

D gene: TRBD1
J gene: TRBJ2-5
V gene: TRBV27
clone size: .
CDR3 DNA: TGTGCCAGCAGTTCGTCGACAGGGTCGACGACCCAGTACTTC
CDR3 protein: CASSSSTGSTTQYF

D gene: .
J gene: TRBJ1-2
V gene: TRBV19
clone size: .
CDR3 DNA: TGTGCCACCACGGGGCAGGGGAGGGGCTACACCTTC
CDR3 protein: CATTGQGRGYTF

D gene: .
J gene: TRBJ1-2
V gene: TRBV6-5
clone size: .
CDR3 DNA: TGTGCCAGCAGTTACTCGGCGGGCTACGACTATGGCTACACCTTC
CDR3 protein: CASSYSAGYDYGYTF

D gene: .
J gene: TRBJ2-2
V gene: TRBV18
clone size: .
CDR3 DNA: TGTGCCAGCTCACCAATAAGCGGGAACACCGGGGAGCTGTTTTTT
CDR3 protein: CASSPISGNTGELFF

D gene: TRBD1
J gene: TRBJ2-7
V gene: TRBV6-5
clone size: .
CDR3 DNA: TGTGCCAGCAGGAGGACAGGGAGATACGAGCAGTACTTC
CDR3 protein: CASRRTGRYEQYF

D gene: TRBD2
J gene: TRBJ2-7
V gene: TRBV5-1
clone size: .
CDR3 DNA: TGCGCCAGCAGCTTGGTCGGGACTAGCGGGAGTTTCGGGCAGTACTTC
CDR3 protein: CASSLVGTSGSFGQYF

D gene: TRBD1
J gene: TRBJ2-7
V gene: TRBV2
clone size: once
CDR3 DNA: TGTGCCAGCAGTGAAGGGCAGGGGGCAGACGAGCAGTACTTC
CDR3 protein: CASSEGQGADEQYF

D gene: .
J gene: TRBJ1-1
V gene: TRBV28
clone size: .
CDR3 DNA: TGTGCCAGCACCCTAGGACAGCCGAACACTGAAGCTTTCTTT
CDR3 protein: CASTLGQPNTEAFF

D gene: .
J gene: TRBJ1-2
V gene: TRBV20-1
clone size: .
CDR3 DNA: TGCAGTGCTAATGGCTACACCTTC
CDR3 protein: CSANGYTF

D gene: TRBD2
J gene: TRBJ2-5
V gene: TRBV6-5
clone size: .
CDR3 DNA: TGTGCCAGCTCCTCTGGGACTAGCGCGAAGACCCAGTACTTC
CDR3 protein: CASSSGTSAKTQYF

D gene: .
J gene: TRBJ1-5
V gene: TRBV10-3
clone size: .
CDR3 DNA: TGTGCCATCAGTGAGTCTCCAAACCCGGGCAATCAGCCCCAGCATTTT
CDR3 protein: CAISESPNPGNQPQHF

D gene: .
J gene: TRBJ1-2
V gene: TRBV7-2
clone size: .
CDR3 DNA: TGTGCCAGCAGCTTGGACAGCAACTATGGCTACACCTTC
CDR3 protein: CASSLDSNYGYTF

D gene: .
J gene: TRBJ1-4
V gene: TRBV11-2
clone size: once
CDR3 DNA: TGTGCCAGCAGCTTAGAGGGGGGTGAAAAACTGTTTTTT
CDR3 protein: CASSLEGGEKLFF

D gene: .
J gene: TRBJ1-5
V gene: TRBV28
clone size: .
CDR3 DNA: TGTGCCAGCAGACGTCGCGAGGAGCACAATCAGCCCCAGCATTTT
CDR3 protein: CASRRREEHNQPQHF

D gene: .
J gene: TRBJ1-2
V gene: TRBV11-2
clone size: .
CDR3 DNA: TGTGCCAGCAGCTTAGTTCGGTCCGGGGGCTACACCTTC
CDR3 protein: CASSLVRSGGYTF

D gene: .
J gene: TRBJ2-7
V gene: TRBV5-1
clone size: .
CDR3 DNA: TGCGCCAGCCATCCGAGTCCTTTAAGGGAAGAGCAGTACTTC
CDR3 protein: CASHPSPLREEQYF

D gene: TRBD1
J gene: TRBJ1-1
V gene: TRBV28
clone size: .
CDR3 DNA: TGTGCCAGCAGTCTCCTGACGGACAGGACTGAAGCTTTCTTT
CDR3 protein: CASSLLTDRTEAFF

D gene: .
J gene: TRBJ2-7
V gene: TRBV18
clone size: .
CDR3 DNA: TGTGCCAGCTCACCACCAACGTGGGAGGGACACTACGAGCAGTACTTC
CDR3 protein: CASSPPTWEGHYEQYF

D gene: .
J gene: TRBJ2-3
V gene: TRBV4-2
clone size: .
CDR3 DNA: TGTGCCAGCAGCCTCATGTGGGGATCGACAGATACGCAGTATTTT
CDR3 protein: CASSLMWGSTDTQYF

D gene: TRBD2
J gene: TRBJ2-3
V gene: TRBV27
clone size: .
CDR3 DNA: TGTGCCAGCAGTTCCCACGGGACTAGCGGCCCAGATACGCAGTATTTT
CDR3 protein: CASSSHGTSGPDTQYF

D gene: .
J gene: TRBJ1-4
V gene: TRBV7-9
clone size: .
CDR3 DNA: TGTGCCAGCAGCTTAGAGTCTCCGCTTGAAAAACTGTTTTTT
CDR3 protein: CASSLESPLEKLFF

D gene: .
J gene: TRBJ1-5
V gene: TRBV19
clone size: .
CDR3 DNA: TGTGCCAGTAGTATTGGACAGCAGCCCCAGCATTTT
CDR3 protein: CASSIGQQPQHF

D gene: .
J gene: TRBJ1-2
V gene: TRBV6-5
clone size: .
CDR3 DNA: TGTGCCAGCAGTTACGGCAACTATGGCTACACCTTC
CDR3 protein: CASSYGNYGYTF

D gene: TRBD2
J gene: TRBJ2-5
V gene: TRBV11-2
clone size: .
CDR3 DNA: TGTGCCAGCAGCCGGACTAGCGGGAGAGGGTCGGAGACCCAGTACTTC
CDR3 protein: CASSRTSGRGSETQYF

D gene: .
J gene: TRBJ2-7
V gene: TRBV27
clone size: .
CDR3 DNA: TGTGCCAGCAAGACTAATCGAGGTCGGTACGAGCAGTACTTC
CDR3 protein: CASKTNRGRYEQYF

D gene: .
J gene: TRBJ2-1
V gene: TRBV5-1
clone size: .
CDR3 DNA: TGCGCCAGCAGCTTGGACTCTTCTAGGGATGAGCAGTTCTTC
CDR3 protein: CASSLDSSRDEQFF

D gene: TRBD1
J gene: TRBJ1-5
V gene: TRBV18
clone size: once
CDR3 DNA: TGTGCCAGCTCACCAGGGACAGGGGGGAGTCAGCCCCAGCATTTT
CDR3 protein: CASSPGTGGSQPQHF

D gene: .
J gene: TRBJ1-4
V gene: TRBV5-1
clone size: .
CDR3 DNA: TGCGCCAGCAGCCTCGGGGGGCCCAATGAAAAACTGTTTTTT
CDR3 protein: CASSLGGPNEKLFF

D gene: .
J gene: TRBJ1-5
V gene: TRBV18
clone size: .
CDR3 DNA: TGTGCCAGCTCACCAACAGAGAGCAATCAGCCCCAGCATTTT
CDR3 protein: CASSPTESNQPQHF

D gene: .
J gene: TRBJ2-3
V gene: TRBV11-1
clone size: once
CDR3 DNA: TGTGCCAGCAGCTTAACCCCTATAGGCCTAGATACGCAGTATTTT
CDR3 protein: CASSLTPIGLDTQYF

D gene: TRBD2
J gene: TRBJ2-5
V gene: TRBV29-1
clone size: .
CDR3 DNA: TGCAGCGTTGATCGGGGGGGAGAAGAGACCCAGTACTTC
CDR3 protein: CSVDRGGEETQYF

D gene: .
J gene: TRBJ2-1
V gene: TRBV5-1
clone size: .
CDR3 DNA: TGCGCCAGCAGTCTTGTAGGTGACGACTACAATGAGCAGTTCTTC
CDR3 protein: CASSLVGDDYNEQFF

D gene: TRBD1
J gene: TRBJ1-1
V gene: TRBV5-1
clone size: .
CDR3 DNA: TGCGCCAGCAGCCAAGGACAGGGTTGGACTGAAGCTTTCTTT
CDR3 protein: CASSQGQGWTEAFF

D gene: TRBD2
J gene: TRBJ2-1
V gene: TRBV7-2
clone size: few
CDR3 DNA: TGTGCCAGCAGCCGAGCGGGGAGCTCCTACAATGAGCAGTTCTTC
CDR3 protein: CASSRAGSSYNEQFF

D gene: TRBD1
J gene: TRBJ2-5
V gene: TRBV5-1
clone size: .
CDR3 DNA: TGCGCCAGCAGCTTGGGGGCACAGGGGAGTACGCAAGAGACCCAGTACTTC
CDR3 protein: CASSLGAQGSTQETQYF

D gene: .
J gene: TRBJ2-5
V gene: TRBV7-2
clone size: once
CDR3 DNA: TGTGCCAGCAGCTTATCATTGAGGGCGTACCAAGAGACCCAGTACTTC
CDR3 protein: CASSLSLRAYQETQYF

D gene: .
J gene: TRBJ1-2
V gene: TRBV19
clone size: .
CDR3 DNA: TGTGCCAGTAGTCCTCTCCGGGGGACACCTAACTATGGCTACACCTTC
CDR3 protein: CASSPLRGTPNYGYTF

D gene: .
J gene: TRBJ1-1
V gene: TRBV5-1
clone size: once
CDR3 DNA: TGCGCCAGCAGACTAAGCCTAAACACTGAAGCTTTCTTT
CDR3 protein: CASRLSLNTEAFF

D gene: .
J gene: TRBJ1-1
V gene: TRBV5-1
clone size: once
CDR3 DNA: TGCGCCAGCAGCTTTTTCACTCAGGAGATGAACACTGAAGCTTTCTTT
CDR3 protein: CASSFFTQEMNTEAFF

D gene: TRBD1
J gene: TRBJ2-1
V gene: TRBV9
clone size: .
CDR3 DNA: TGTGCCAGCAGCGTAGGTAGGGGGCAATACGAATACAATGAGCAGTTCTTC
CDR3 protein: CASSVGRGQYEYNEQFF